The 30 T cell receptor beta chains given below trace back to one sample, sequenced in a study of blood T cell repertoires in COVID-19. Sequenced by immunoSEQ multiplex PCR; TCRdb stores in-frame clones only, minus some. The sample holds hundreds of thousands of clones, roughly 90% seen once. The specimen sequenced was PBMCs or T cells enriched from blood (not recorded which). The receptors were sampled from a woman aged 18-29 years who had recovered from COVID-19.

The table lists this clone with many counts. The chain joins TRBV5-4 to TRBJ2-7; 8 bases match TRBD1. Trimming cost V 4 bases and J 2 bases; bases outside gene matches: 14. The CDR3 sequence is 17 residues long. Germline CDR1 is SGHNT and CDR2 is YYREEE (reference sequence). CDR3 loop: CASSRVQKQGGTYEQYF. CDR3 DNA sequence: TGTGCCAGCAGCCGAGTTCAGAAACAGGGGGGAACCTACGAGCAGTACTTC.

This sequence joins TRBV15 and TRBJ2-7, with D perhaps TRBD1 (7 bases). The V end lost 4 bases, the J end lost 1 base, and 14 bases lay between the germline ends. The CDR3 covers 15 residues. Germline V gene sequence: CDR1 LNHNV, CDR2 YYDKDF (reference sequence). Here the CDR3 DNA reads TGTGCCACCAGCAAGAGTCCAGGGGGGTCCTACGAGCAGTACTTC. Amino acid sequence: CATSKSPGGSYEQYF.

V is TRBV7-2 and J is TRBJ1-2; 7 bases fit TRBD1. J was trimmed by 4 bases and V by 5 bases; bases with no gene match: 7. Germline V gives CDR1 SGHTA, CDR2 FQGNSA. The CDR3 extends over 14 amino acids. The DNA for the CDR3 is TGTGCCAGCAGCCAACCGACAGGGTCCTATGGCTACACCTTC. Protein sequence: CASSQPTGSYGYTF.

This chain uses TRBV28 with TRBJ1-1; TRBD1 agrees at 7 bases. V lost 5 bases, J lost 4 bases, and 10 bases stayed unmatched. Germline V gene data show CDR1 as MDHEN and CDR2 as SYDVKM. This CDR3 contains 15 residues. The CDR3 here is CASSNRQGGGTEAFF. Here the CDR3 DNA reads TGTGCCAGCAGTAACCGACAGGGAGGAGGCACTGAAGCTTTCTTT.

This chain links TRBV4-3 with TRBJ2-1; 9 bases align to TRBD2. This CDR3 region has 16 residues. With V trimmed by 4 bases and J by 1 base, 5 bases remained unmatched. Germline values: CDR1 LGHNA, CDR2 YSLEER. DNA of the CDR3: TGCGCCAGCAGCCCCCGTGCGGGAGGGTCCTACAATGAGCAGTTCTTC. It specifies CASSPRAGGSYNEQFF.

V and J are TRBV5-1 and TRBJ2-7; TRBD1 is a possible D gene (6 bases). The V and J ends lost 3 bases and 4 bases respectively, with 20 bases between them. The length of the CDR3 is 16 residues. Germline assignment: CDR1 SGHRS and CDR2 YFSETQ. CDR3 sequence (DNA): TGCGCCAGCAGCTCTCACCCCCCGGACAGAGCTTACGAGCAGTACTTC. Amino acids: CASSSHPPDRAYEQYF.

This rearrangement joins TRBV4-2 to TRBJ2-3; D is uncertain. Between the trimmed V and J ends, which lost 1 base and 4 bases, there was a span of 9 bases. This CDR3 comprises 14 residues. The germline CDR1 and CDR2 sequences are LGHNA and YNFKEQ. In DNA form, the CDR3 reads TGTGCCAGCAGCCAAGCCTCTCCCGCAGATACGCAGTATTTT. Protein: CASSQASPADTQYF.

This clone was recorded a few times. The chain is built from TRBV28 and TRBJ1-5, with D unclear. In germline, CDR1 is MDHEN, CDR2 SYDVKM. Trimming removed 9 bases at V and 5 bases at J, with 8 bases between. The CDR3 loop spans 11 amino acids. The DNA of the CDR3 is TGTGCCAGTGGGAGGGATCAGCCCCAGCATTTT. It translates to CASGRDQPQHF.

The chain combines TRBV25-1 with TRBJ2-1, with 7 positions matching TRBD1. The CDR3 totals 14 residues. V trimming: 3 bases; J trimming: 5 bases; junction bases outside the gene matches: 4. Germline V lookup: CDR1 MGHDK, CDR2 SYGVNS. The DNA for the CDR3 is TGTGCCAGCAGTGAGGCAGGGGGAAACAATGAGCAGTTCTTC. It is translated as CASSEAGGNNEQFF.

The chain recombines TRBV28 with TRBJ1-4; tentative D call: TRBD1 (5 bases). The V gene's germline CDR1 is MDHEN and CDR2 SYDVKM. CDR3 length: 15 amino acids. The ends were cut back, 3 bases at V and 2 bases at J, with 10 bases in the middle. The CDR3 region has the DNA TGTGCCAGCAGTTTTTCGGGGACTACTAATGAAAAACTGTTTTTT. Protein: CASSFSGTTNEKLFF.

This chain uses TRBV7-6 with TRBJ1-4, with TRBD1 matching 7 bases. V was clipped by 4 bases and J by 2 bases; unmatched bases: 7. Germline V lookup: CDR1 SGHVS, CDR2 FNYEAQ. The CDR3 contains 16 residues. As DNA, the CDR3 is TGTGCCAGCAGCTCCGTCAGGGGGTTCACTAATGAAAAACTGTTTTTT. Translation gives CASSSVRGFTNEKLFF.

This clone came up many times. The chain uses TRBV7-2 and TRBJ2-7; 8 nucleotides align to TRBD1. The CDR3 extends over 16 amino acids. The ends lost 5 bases at V and 2 bases at J; junction bases unmatched: 11. Germline CDR1 reads SGHTA; CDR2 reads FQGNSA. The CDR3 DNA sequence: TGTGCCAGCAGCGTACCACAGGGGGGTGGTCCCTACGAGCAGTACTTC. Translation: CASSVPQGGGPYEQYF.

This chain links TRBV28 with TRBJ1-2; 9 bases are a match to TRBD1. This CDR3 is built from 12 residues. The germline V gene has CDR1 MDHEN and CDR2 SYDVKM. V shed 8 bases, J shed 6 bases, and the junction held 4 bases outside the gene matches. The chain's CDR3 is CASDRQGDGYTF. CDR3 DNA: TGTGCCAGCGATCGACAGGGGGATGGCTACACCTTC.

Here the CDR3 reads CASSFGQETQYF. The CDR3 DNA sequence: TGTGCCAGCAGCTTCGGGCAAGAGACCCAGTACTTC. V and J are TRBV11-1 and TRBJ2-5; D is unresolved. The V end lost 3 bases, the J end lost 2 bases, and 4 bases lay between the germline ends. CDR3 length: 12 residues. The germline CDR1 and CDR2 sequences are SGHAT and FQDESV (reference sequence).

The V gene is TRBV30, the J gene TRBJ2-1; 10 bases agree with TRBD2. Germline trimming cut 4 bases from V and 4 bases from J; bases unmatched to any gene: 4. Per germline, CDR1 GTSNPN and CDR2 SVGIG (reference sequence). The CDR3 runs 14 residues. Here the CDR3 reads CAWIAGGQYNEQFF. The CDR3 region has the DNA TGTGCCTGGATAGCGGGGGGTCAGTACAATGAGCAGTTCTTC.

J is TRBJ1-1 and V is TRBV6-2 or TRBV6-3, with a weak D call TRBD1 (5 bases). Germline V gene lookup returns CDR1 MNHEY and CDR2 SVGEGT. V lost 4 bases and J 1 base, leaving 7 bases between the germline ends. The CDR3 loop spans 13 amino acids. In DNA form, the CDR3 reads TGTGCCAGCAGTTTAACAGGGAACACTGAAGCTTTCTTT. Protein sequence: CASSLTGNTEAFF.

V is TRBV7-9 and J is TRBJ2-4, with 9 bases identical to TRBD1. Germline V gives CDR1 SEHNR, CDR2 FQNEAQ (reference sequence). This CDR3 is 14 amino acids long. The V gene end was trimmed by 3 bases and the J gene end by 5 bases; junction bases not matched to a gene: 2. The CDR3: CASSLTGGQNIQYF. CDR3 nucleotides: TGTGCCAGCAGCTTGACAGGGGGGCAAAACATTCAGTACTTC.

The J gene is TRBJ2-3, the V gene TRBV7-9, with D possibly TRBD2 on 5 matching bases. The CDR3 has 14 amino acids. The germline gives CDR1 SEHNR, CDR2 FQNEAQ (reference sequence). V lost 2 bases to trimming and J lost 1 base, with 7 bases between them. CDR3 protein: CASSLLSGTDTQYF. Written as DNA, the CDR3 is TGTGCCAGCAGCTTACTTAGCGGCACAGATACGCAGTATTTT.

V gene TRBV28 combines with J gene TRBJ1-4, with 10 bases fitting TRBD1. The CDR3 covers 13 residues. The trim removed 8 bases at V and 6 bases at J, leaving 3 bases unmatched. The germline V gene has CDR1 MDHEN and CDR2 SYDVKM. The chain's CDR3 is CASVGQGYEKLFF. Here the CDR3 DNA reads TGTGCCAGCGTGGGACAGGGGTATGAAAAACTGTTTTTT.

The rearrangement links TRBV12-3 or TRBV12-4 to TRBJ1-1; D is undetermined. Trimming took 2 bases from V and 7 from J, leaving 8 bases between them. This CDR3 has 12 amino acids. This CDR3 is CASSLLASEAFF. The DNA for the CDR3 is TGTGCCAGCAGTTTATTGGCTAGTGAAGCTTTCTTT.

This clone came up a few times. J is TRBJ2-3 and V is TRBV16; 8 bases are shared with TRBD1. CDR1 is KGHSY and CDR2 is FQNENV in the germline V gene. The trim removed 5 bases at V and 4 bases at J, leaving 5 bases unmatched. The CDR3 is made up of 14 amino acids. CDR3 loop: CASSYTTGADTQYF. CDR3 in DNA: TGTGCCAGCAGCTACACGACAGGGGCAGATACGCAGTATTTT. Supplemented by reference TRBV16 and TRBJ2-3, the full variable domain reads GEEVAQTPKHLVRGEGQKAKLYCAPIKGHSYVFWYQQVLKNEFKFLISFQNENVFDETGMPKERFSAKCLPNSPCSLEIQATKLEDSAVYFCASSYTTGADTQYFGPGTRLTVL.

V usage is TRBV6-5 and J usage is TRBJ2-4, with 7 bases fitting TRBD1. Germline CDR1 is MNHEY and CDR2 is SVGAGI. Unmatched junction bases numbered 7, after V lost 2 bases and J lost 6 bases. The CDR3 loop spans 15 amino acids. CDR3: CASSYAGTEGNIQYF. CDR3 bases: TGTGCCAGCAGTTACGCCGGGACAGAGGGAAACATTCAGTACTTC.

CDR3 bases: TGCGCCAGCAGCGCCACCCTTAGCGGAACGAACACCGGGGAGCTGTTTTTT. This sequence encodes CASSATLSGTNTGELFF. The chain has TRBV5-1 and TRBJ2-2; the D gene is possibly TRBD2 (6 bases). With 4 bases removed from V and 0 bases from J, the gap between germline ends came to 16 bases. The CDR3 is made up of 17 amino acids. The germline V gene has CDR1 SGHRS and CDR2 YFSETQ.

The CDR3 sequence: CASSFSAGGDQYF. CDR3 in DNA: TGTGCCAGCAGCTTTTCGGCCGGGGGGGATCAGTACTTC. The rearrangement joins TRBV11-2 to TRBJ2-7, with 8 bases matching TRBD2. V lost 3 bases to trimming and J lost 10 bases; unmatched junction nucleotides: 8. The length of the CDR3 is 13 residues. Germline CDR1 is SGHAT and CDR2 is FQNNGV.

This rearrangement joins TRBV2 to TRBJ1-2; D is undetermined. The CDR3 covers 13 residues. The germline V gene encodes CDR1 SNHLY and CDR2 FYNNEI. V lost 8 bases and J 2 bases, leaving 12 bases between the germline ends. Written as DNA, the CDR3 is TGTGCCAGCCCACGCAGAACCAACTATGGCTACACCTTC. Translated: CASPRRTNYGYTF.

The rearrangement joins TRBV6-5 to TRBJ1-1; D gene ambiguous. CDR3 size: 14 residues. Germline V gives CDR1 MNHEY, CDR2 SVGAGI. Trimming removed 0 bases from V and 1 base from J, with 6 bases in between. For the CDR3, the DNA is TGTGCCAGCAGTTACTCGAGCCCGAACACTGAAGCTTTCTTT. Its translation: CASSYSSPNTEAFF.

The CDR3 nucleotides read TGTGCCAGCAGTTCTCAAGGGACAGAGAATTCACCCCTCCACTTT. Translating it yields CASSSQGTENSPLHF. The chain is built from TRBV2 and TRBJ1-6; 7 bases line up with TRBD1. After removal of 5 bases from V and 7 bases from J, the junction contained 8 bases not matched to a gene. This CDR3 region has 15 residues. The germline gives CDR1 SNHLY, CDR2 FYNNEI.

The V gene is TRBV5-4, the J gene TRBJ2-2; TRBD2 aligns across 8 bases. Germline CDR1 is SGHNT and CDR2 is YYREEE (reference sequence). The V and J ends lost 4 bases and 7 bases, in that order; junction bases with no gene match: 12. The CDR3 runs 16 residues. CDR3 loop: CASSILGAGVSGELFF. CDR3 sequence (DNA): TGTGCCAGCAGCATTCTCGGAGCGGGGGTTAGCGGGGAGCTGTTTTTT.

The chain is built from TRBV7-9 and TRBJ2-1; 9 bases are a match to TRBD2. The V segment lost 5 bases and the J segment 5 bases; nucleotides outside the gene matches: 7. The CDR3 totals 15 residues. Germline V CDR1 and CDR2: SEHNR, FQNEAQ (reference sequence). DNA of the CDR3: TGTGCCAGCAGCCGCAGCGGGGGGCCCCACAATGAGCAGTTCTTC. It encodes CASSRSGGPHNEQFF.

This chain links TRBV19 with TRBJ2-7; D unresolved. The CDR3 totals 11 residues. Trimming took off 4 bases at V and 5 bases at J, with 6 bases between the two ends. Germline V lookup: CDR1 LNHDA, CDR2 SQIVND (reference sequence). This CDR3 reads CASSTGDEQYF. The CDR3 coding sequence is TGTGCCAGTAGTACCGGAGACGAGCAGTACTTC.